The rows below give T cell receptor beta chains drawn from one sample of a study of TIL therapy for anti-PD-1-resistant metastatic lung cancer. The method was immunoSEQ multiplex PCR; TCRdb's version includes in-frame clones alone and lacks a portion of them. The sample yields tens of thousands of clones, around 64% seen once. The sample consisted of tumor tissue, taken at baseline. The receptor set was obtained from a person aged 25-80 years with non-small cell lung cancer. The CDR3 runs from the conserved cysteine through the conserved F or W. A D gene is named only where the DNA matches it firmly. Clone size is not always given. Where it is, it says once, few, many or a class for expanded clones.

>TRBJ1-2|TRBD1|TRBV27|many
TGTGCCAGCAGTCCCACAGGGGCCCCTGGCTACACCTTC
CASSPTGAPGYTF
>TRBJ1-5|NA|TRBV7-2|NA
TGTGCCAGCAGCTTGACCGTAGGCCAGCCCCAGCATTTT
CASSLTVGQPQHF
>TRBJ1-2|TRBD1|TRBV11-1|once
TGTGCCAGCAGCTTGACCGGGACAGGGGGCGATGGCTACACCTTC
CASSLTGTGGDGYTF
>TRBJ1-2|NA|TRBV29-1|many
TGCAGCGTGGAAATACAGGGATGGGGCTACACCTTC
CSVEIQGWGYTF
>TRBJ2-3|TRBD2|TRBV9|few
TGTGCCAGCAGCGTAGGGGTAGCGGGGCGAGAGTTGCAGTATTTT
CASSVGVAGRELQYF
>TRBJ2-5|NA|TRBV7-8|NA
TGTGCCAGCAGCTTAGGGTTTCAAGAGACCCAGTACTTC
CASSLGFQETQYF
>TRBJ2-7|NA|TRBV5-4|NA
TGTGCCAGCAGCGCCTACAGGGCGGGTGAGCAGTACTTC
CASSAYRAGEQYF
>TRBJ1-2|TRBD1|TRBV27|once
TGTGCCAGCAGTACCCGACAGGGTGGGGCGGGCTACACCTTC
CASSTRQGGAGYTF
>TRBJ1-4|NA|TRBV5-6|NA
TGTGCCAGCAGCCCCGGGGGAACTAATGAAAAACTGTTTTTT
CASSPGGTNEKLFF
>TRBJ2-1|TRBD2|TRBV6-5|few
TGTGCCAGCAGTTATAAAGCGGGGAATGAGCAGTTCTTC
CASSYKAGNEQFF
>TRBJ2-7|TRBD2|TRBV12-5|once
TGTGCTAGTAAGAGAGGTGGGACTAGCGGGAGCCGAGGGTTTGACTACGAGCAGTACTTC
CASKRGGTSGSRGFDYEQYF
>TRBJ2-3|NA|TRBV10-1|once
TGCGCCAGCAGTGAGTCGACAGGATGGTGGCATACGCAGTATTTT
CASSESTGWWHTQYF
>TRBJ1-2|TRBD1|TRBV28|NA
TGTGCCAGCAGTTTCAGGGGGCTAAACTATGGCTACACCTTC
CASSFRGLNYGYTF
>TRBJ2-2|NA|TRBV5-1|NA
TGCGCCAGCAGATGGGACGGGAACACCGGGGAGCTGTTTTTT
CASRWDGNTGELFF
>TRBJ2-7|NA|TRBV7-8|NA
TGTGCCAGCAGCTTAGCTCTCGACAGGACCTACGAGCAGTACTTC
CASSLALDRTYEQYF
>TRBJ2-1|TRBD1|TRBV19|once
TGTGCCAGCACCCCGGACAGGGGCAATGAGCAGTTCTTC
CASTPDRGNEQFF
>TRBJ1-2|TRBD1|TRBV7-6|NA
TGTGCCAGCAGCTTACGGGACAGGGGGACCTATGGCTACACCTTC
CASSLRDRGTYGYTF
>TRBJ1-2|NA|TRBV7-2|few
TGTGCCAGCAGCGCGACACGTGGCTACACCTTC
CASSATRGYTF
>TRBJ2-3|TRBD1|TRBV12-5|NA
TGTGCTAGTGCCAGGGACAGGAGCACAGATACGCAGTATTTT
CASARDRSTDTQYF
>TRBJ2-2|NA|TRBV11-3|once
TGTGCCAGCAGCTTTGGAGATAGCAGCAACACCGGGGAGCTGTTTTTT
CASSFGDSSNTGELFF
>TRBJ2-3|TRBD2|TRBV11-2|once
TGTGCCAGCAGCCCCCGACTAGCGGGGGAGACCACAGATACGCAGTATTTT
CASSPRLAGETTDTQYF
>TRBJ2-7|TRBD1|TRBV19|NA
TGTGCCAGTAGTATGGACGGACAGGGAATCTACGAGCAGTACTTC
CASSMDGQGIYEQYF
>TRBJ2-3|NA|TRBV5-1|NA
TGCGCCAGCAGGGTGGGGAGCGCAGATACGCAGTATTTT
CASRVGSADTQYF
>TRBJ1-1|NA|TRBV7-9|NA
TGTGCCAGCAGCTTAGGTTTAGGAATGAACACTGAAGCTTTCTTT
CASSLGLGMNTEAFF
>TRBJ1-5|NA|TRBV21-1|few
TGTGCCAGCAGCAAATCCCGGCAGGGAGATCAGCCCCAGCATTTT
CASSKSRQGDQPQHF
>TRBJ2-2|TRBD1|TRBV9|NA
TGTGCCAGCAGCGTACCGACAGGGGGCGTGGACACCGGGGAGCTGTTTTTT
CASSVPTGGVDTGELFF
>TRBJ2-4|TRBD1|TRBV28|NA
TGTGCCAGCAGTTTGGGGTCAGGGGGAGCCGCCAAAAACATTCAGTACTTC
CASSLGSGGAAKNIQYF
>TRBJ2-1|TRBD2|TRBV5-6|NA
TGTGCCAGCAGCTCCGGGACTAGCGTTGCCTACAATGAGCAGTTCTTC
CASSSGTSVAYNEQFF
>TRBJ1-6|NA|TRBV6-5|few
TGTGCCAGCAGTTACGGAGACAGCTCCTATAATTCACCCCTCCACTTT
CASSYGDSSYNSPLHF
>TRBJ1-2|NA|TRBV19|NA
TGTGCCAGTTGGGGGGAGGCCTATGGCTACACCTTC
CASWGEAYGYTF
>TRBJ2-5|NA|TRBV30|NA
TGTGCCTGGTCGGGACGGAACCAAGAGACCCAGTACTTC
CAWSGRNQETQYF
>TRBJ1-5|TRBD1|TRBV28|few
TGTGCCAGCAGTTCGTTGATCCAGGGGGTAGGACAGCCCCAGCATTTT
CASSSLIQGVGQPQHF
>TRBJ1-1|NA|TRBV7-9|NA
TGTGCCAGCACCCCGGGACAGAACACTGAAGCTTTCTTT
CASTPGQNTEAFF
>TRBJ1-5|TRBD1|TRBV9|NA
TGTGCCAGCAGCGTAGGCTCGGGACAGGGGGAGGGAGGCGATAGCAATCAGCCCCAGCATTTT
CASSVGSGQGEGGDSNQPQHF
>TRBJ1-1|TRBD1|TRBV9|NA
TGTGCCAGCAGCGCAGGGGGGAGTATGAACACTGAAGCTTTCTTT
CASSAGGSMNTEAFF
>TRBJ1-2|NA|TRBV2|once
TGTGCCACTAACTCCGCCGGAGTACCTAGCTACACCTTC
CATNSAGVPSYTF
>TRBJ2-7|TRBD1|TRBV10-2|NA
TGCGCCAGCAGTGAGTCATCGGGACAGCACTACGAGCAGTACTTC
CASSESSGQHYEQYF
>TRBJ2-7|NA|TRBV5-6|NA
TGTGCCAGCAGCTTTTGGGGCAGCTACGAGCAGTACTTC
CASSFWGSYEQYF
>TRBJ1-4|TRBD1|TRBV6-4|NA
TGTGCCAGCAGTCCCGGGACAGGGGAGAATGAAAAACTGTTTTTT
CASSPGTGENEKLFF
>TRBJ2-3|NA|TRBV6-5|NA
TGTGCCAGCAGTCCCTGGGGGGGGCTAGATACGCAGTATTTT
CASSPWGGLDTQYF
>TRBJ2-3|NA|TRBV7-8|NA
TGTGCCAGCAGCCACAACCACGGCTACACAGATACGCAGTATTTT
CASSHNHGYTDTQYF
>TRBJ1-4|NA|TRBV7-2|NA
TGTGCCAGCAGCTTCCTCGGGGGCCTTAATGAAAAACTGTTTTTT
CASSFLGGLNEKLFF
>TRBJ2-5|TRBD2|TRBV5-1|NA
TGCGCCAGCAGCTTGTTGCTAGCGGGAGGTGGAGAGACCCAGTACTTC
CASSLLLAGGGETQYF
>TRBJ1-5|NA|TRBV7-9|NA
TGTGCCAGCAGCCCCCGTAAAGGTCAGCCCCAGCATTTT
CASSPRKGQPQHF
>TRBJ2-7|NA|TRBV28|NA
TGTGCCAGCAGGGGGAGGGGGTTCTACGAGCAGTACTTC
CASRGRGFYEQYF
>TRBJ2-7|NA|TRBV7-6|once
TGTGCCAGCAGCTTATTAGAGGGCTACGAGCAGTACTTC
CASSLLEGYEQYF
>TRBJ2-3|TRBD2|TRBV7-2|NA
TGTGCCAGCAGCGTAGCGGGAGGGCCCGCAGATACGCAGTATTTT
CASSVAGGPADTQYF